The TCR beta chain described here comes from a study of cytomegalovirus exposure and HLA in healthy donors. Of note for this clone: The antigen remains unidentified.

Both 60 Vbeta primers and 13 Jbeta primers went into the PCR. TCRdb's table, derived via immunoSEQ multiplex PCR, lists solely in-frame clones and lacks some. There are over 100,000 clones in the sample; 70% to 75% occur only once, and 2% to 2.5% lies in the top ten. Study-level points and caveats: In vitro data verified three CMV-associated chains as specific for CMV antigens. According to an earlier analysis, most TCR beta V segments yielded productive rearrangements about 87% or about 30% of the time. Association of a missense DCLRE1C variant with TCR beta V- and J-gene trimming was reported in a later analysis.

V lost 5 bases to trimming and J lost 2 bases, with 6 bases between them. Germline CDR1 is MNHNY and CDR2 is SVGAGI (reference sequence). The CDR3 spans 12 residues. This clonotype was obtained from a woman aged 40 to 50 in good health and CMV-seropositive. The specimen was PBMCs. The chain has TRBV6-6 and TRBJ1-1, with unresolved D. The CDR3 sequence: CASSLTNTEAFF. The CDR3 DNA reads as TGTGCCAGCAGTCTCACAAACACTGAAGCTTTCTTT.